This T cell receptor beta chain was obtained from a study of cytomegalovirus exposure and HLA in healthy donors. Concerning this clone itself: Its antigen is unidentified.

Broader study findings: For presence/absence analyses, sequencing depth was assumed to be roughly uniform across donors.

The CDR3 spans 15 residues. Trimming at V came to 5 bases and at J to 4 bases, leaving 11 bases not matched to a gene. Germline V gene sequence: CDR1 SQVTM, CDR2 ANQGSEA. PCR was performed using 60 Vbeta and 13 Jbeta primers. Produced via immunoSEQ multiplex PCR; TCRdb's table is partial and in-frame only. In the table there are just over 200,000 clones, 75% to 85% of which are singletons. The rearrangement uses TRBV29-1 and TRBJ1-1; 9 bases agree with TRBD1. The sequencing sample was made of PBMCs. The sequence was obtained from a woman aged 40 to 49 in good health and CMV-seronegative. The CDR3 region has the DNA TGCAGCGTTCTTCCGGGACAGGGAGGGAGCACTGAAGCTTTCTTT. Its protein is CSVLPGQGGSTEAFF.